Included here is one T cell receptor (beta chain) sequence, with context. The antigen is not known. The data originate from a study of OX40 agonist ivuxolimab in advanced cancers. Study-wide points: Dosing at 0.1 to 3.0 mg/kg was accompanied by clonal expansion of CD4+ and CD8+ blood T cells by week 6.

Assay used: immunoSEQ multiplex PCR; TCRdb lists only in-frame clones, some missing. The sample carries tens of thousands of clones, about 83% recorded once. This CDR3 is 15 amino acids long. V lost 0 bases, J lost 0 bases, and 7 bases lay in between. CDR1 is SGHDT and CDR2 is YYEEEE in the germline V gene. The chain links TRBV5-6 to TRBJ1-3, with D maybe TRBD1 (5 bases). This receptor was taken from an adult with an advanced solid tumor such as melanoma, head and neck, liver or kidney cancer. The sequencing here drew on CD4+ or CD8+ T cells sorted from blood, taken in a trial of the OX40 agonist ivuxolimab. The CDR3 reads CASSLGTGSGNTIYF. The CDR3 region has the DNA TGTGCCAGCAGCTTGGGCACAGGCTCTGGAAACACCATATATTTT.